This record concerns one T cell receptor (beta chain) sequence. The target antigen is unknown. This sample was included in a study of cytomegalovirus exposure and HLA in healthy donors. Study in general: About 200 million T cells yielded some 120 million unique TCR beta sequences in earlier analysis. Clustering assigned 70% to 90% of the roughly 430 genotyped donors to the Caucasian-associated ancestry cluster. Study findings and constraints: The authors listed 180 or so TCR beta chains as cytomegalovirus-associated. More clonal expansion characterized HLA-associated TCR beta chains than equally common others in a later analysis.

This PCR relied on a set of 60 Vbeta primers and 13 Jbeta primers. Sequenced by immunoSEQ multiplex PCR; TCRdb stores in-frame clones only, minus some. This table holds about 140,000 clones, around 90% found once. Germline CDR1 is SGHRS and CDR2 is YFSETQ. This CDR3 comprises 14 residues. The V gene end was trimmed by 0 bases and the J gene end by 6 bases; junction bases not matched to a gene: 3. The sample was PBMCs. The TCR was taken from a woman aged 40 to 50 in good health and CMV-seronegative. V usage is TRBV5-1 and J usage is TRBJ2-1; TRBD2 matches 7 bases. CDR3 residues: CASSLGGSLNEQFF. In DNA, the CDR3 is TGCGCCAGCAGCTTGGGCGGGAGTCTCAATGAGCAGTTCTTC.